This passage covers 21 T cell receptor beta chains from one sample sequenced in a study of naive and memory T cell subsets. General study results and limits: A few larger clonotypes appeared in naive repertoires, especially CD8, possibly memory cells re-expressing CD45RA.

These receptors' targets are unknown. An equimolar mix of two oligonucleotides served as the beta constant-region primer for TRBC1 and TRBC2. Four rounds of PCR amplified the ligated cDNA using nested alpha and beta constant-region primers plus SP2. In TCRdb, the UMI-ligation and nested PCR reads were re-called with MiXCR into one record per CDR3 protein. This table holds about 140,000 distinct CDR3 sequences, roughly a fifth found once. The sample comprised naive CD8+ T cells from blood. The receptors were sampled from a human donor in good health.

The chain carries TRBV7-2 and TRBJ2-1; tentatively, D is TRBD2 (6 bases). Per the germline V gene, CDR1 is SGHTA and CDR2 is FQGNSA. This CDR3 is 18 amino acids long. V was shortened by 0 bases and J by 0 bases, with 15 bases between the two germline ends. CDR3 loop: CASSLAGTEPSSYNEQFF. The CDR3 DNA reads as TGTGCCAGCAGCTTAGCGGGGACTGAGCCCAGCTCCTACAATGAGCAGTTCTTC.

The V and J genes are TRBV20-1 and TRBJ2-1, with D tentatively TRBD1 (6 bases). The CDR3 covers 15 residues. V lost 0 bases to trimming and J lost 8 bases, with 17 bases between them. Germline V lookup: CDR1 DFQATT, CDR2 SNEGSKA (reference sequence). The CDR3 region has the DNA TGCAGTGCTAGAGACCGGGACAAAGCATTCCATGAGCAGTTCTTC. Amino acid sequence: CSARDRDKAFHEQFF.

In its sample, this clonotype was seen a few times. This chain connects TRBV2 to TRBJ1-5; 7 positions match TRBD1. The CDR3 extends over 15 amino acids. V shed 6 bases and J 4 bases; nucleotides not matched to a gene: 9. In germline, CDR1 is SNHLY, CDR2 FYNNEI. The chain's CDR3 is CASSDPGTANQPQHF. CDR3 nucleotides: TGTGCCAGCAGCGACCCGGGGACAGCAAATCAGCCCCAGCATTTT.

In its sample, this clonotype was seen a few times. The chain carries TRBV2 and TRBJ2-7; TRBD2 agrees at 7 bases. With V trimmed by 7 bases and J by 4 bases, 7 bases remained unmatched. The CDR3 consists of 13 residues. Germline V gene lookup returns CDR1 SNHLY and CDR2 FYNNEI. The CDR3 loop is CASKGRDYYEQYF. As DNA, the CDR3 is TGTGCCAGCAAAGGGCGGGACTATTACGAGCAGTACTTC.

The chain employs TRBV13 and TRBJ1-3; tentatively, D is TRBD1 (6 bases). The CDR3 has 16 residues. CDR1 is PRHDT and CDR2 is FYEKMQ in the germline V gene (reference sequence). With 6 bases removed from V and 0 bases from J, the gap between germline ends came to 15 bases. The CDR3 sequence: CASSLAGALSGNTIYF. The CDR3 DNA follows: TGTGCCAGCAGTCTTGCGGGGGCCCTCTCTGGAAACACCATATATTTT.

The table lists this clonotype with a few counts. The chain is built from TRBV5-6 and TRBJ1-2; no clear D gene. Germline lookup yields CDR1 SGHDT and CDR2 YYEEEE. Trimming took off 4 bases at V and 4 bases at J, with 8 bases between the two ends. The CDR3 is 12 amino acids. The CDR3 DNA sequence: TGTGCCAGCAGCCCGGTGGGCTATGGCTACACCTTC. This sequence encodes CASSPVGYGYTF.

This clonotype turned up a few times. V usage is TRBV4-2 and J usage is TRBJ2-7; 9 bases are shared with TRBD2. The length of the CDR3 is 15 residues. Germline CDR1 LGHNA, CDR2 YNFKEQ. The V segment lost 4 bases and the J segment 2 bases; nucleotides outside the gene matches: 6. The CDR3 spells CASSLRLAEAYEQYF. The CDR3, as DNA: TGTGCCAGCAGCCTACGACTAGCGGAGGCCTACGAGCAGTACTTC.

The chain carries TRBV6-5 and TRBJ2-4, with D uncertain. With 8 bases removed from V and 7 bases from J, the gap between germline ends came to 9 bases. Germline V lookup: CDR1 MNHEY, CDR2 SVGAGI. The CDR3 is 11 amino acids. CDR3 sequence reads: CASALGNIQYF. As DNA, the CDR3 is TGTGCCAGCGCCCTAGGCAACATTCAGTACTTC.

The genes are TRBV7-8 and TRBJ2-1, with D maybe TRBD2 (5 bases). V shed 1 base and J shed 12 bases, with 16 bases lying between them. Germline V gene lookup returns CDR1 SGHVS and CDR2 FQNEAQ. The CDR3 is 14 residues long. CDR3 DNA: TGTGCCAGCAGCTTAGGGTGGGCGGGCGACCCGCAGTTCTTC. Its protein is CASSLGWAGDPQFF.

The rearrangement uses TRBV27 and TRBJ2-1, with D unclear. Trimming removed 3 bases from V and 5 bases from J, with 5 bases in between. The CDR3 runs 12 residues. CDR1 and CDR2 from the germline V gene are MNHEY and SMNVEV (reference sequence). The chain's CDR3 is CASSFLNNEQFF. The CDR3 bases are TGTGCCAGCAGTTTCCTTAACAATGAGCAGTTCTTC.

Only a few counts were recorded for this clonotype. This CDR3 reads CASSLEDVSYEQYF. The CDR3 DNA reads as TGTGCCAGCAGCTTAGAGGACGTATCCTACGAGCAGTACTTC. This chain uses TRBV7-6 with TRBJ2-7; D gene unclear. V was trimmed by 1 base and J by 1 base, leaving 8 bases between them. This CDR3 contains 14 residues. The V gene's germline CDR1 is SGHVS and CDR2 FNYEAQ.

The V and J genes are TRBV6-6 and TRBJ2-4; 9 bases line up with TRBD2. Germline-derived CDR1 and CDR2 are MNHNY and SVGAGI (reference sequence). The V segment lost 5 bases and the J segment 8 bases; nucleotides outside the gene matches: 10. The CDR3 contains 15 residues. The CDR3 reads CASSRSLAGKDIQYF. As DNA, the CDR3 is TGTGCCAGCAGTAGGTCCCTAGCGGGGAAGGACATTCAGTACTTC.

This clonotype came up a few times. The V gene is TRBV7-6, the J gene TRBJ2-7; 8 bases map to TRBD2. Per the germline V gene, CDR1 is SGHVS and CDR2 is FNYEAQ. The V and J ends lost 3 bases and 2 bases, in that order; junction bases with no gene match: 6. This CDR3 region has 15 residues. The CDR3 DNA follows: TGTGCCAGCAGCTTCGGACTAGCCGGGCCCTACGAGCAGTACTTC. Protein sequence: CASSFGLAGPYEQYF. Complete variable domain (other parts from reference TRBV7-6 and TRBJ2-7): GAGVSQSPRYKVTKRGQDVALRCDPISGHVSLYWYRQALGQGPEFLTYFNYEAQQDKSGLPNDRFSAERPEGSISTLTIQRTEQRDSAMYRCASSFGLAGPYEQYFGPGTRLTVT.

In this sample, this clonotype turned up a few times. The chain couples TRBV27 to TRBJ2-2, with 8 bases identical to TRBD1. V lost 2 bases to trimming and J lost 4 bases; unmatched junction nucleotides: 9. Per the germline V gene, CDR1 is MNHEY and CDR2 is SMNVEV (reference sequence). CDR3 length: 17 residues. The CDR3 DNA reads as TGTGCCAGCAGTTTAGCCCTCGAGCAGGGGGCCACCGGGGAGCTGTTTTTT. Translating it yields CASSLALEQGATGELFF.

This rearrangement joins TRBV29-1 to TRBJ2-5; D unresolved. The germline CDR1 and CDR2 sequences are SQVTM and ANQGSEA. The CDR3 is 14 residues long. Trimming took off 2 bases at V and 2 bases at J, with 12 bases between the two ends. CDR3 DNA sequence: TGCAGCGTTGAATCGTACGGCCAACAAGAGACCCAGTACTTC. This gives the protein CSVESYGQQETQYF.

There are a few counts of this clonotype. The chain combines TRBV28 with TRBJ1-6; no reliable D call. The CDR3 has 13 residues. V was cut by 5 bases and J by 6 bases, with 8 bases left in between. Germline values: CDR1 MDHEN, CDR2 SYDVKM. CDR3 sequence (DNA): TGTGCCAGCAGTCTGGGCATTAATTCACCCCTCCACTTT. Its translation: CASSLGINSPLHF.

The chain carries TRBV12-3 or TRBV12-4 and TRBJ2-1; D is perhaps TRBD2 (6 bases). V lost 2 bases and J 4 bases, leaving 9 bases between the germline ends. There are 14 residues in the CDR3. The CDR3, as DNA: TGTGCCAGCAGTTTAATTGCGGGGTACAATGAGCAGTTCTTC. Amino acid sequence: CASSLIAGYNEQFF.

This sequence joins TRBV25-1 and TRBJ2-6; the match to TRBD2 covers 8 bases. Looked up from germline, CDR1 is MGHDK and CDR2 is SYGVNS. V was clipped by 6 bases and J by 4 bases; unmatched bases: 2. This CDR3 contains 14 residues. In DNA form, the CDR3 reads TGTGCCAGCAGCACGGGGGGGGGGGCCAACGTCCTGACTTTC. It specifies CASSTGGGANVLTF.

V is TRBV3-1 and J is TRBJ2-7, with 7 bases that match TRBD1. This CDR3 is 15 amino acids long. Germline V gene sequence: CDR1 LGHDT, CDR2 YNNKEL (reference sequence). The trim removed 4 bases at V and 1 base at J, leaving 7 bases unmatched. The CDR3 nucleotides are TGTGCCAGCAGCCTTAGGGACAGATTTTCCTACGAGCAGTACTTC. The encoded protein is CASSLRDRFSYEQYF.

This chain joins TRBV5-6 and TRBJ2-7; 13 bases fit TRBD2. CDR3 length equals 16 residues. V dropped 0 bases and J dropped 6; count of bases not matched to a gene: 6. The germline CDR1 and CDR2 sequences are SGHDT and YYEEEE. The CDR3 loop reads CASSLGLAGGRSEQYF. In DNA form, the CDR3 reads TGTGCCAGCAGCTTGGGACTAGCGGGAGGCCGTTCCGAGCAGTACTTC.

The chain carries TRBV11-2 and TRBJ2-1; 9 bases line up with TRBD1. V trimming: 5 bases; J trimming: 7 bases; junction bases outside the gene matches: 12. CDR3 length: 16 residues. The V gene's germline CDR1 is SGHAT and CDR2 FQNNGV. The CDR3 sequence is CASSPYGTGSMNEQFF. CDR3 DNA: TGTGCCAGCAGCCCATACGGGACAGGGTCGATGAATGAGCAGTTCTTC.